These T cell receptor beta chains were read from a single sample in a study of blood T cell repertoires in COVID-19. Sequenced by immunoSEQ multiplex PCR; TCRdb stores in-frame clones only, minus some. The repertoire holds about 200,000 clones, with roughly 79% as singletons. Specimen: PBMCs or T cells enriched from blood (not recorded which). These receptors were obtained from a woman between 45 and 65 years old with acute COVID-19. The CDR3 runs from the conserved cysteine through the conserved F or W. The order of the fields is V gene, clone size, D gene, J gene, CDR3 DNA, CDR3 protein. A D gene is named only where the DNA matches it firmly. The size of a clone is reported for some rows only, either as once, few or many, or as a class for expanded clones.

v_call: TRBV7-9
clone_size: -
d_call: TRBD1
j_call: TRBJ1-2
cdr3_nt: TGTGCCAGCAGCTCTGCCGGGGACAGGGGACGCTGGGGCTACACCTTC
cdr3_aa: CASSSAGDRGRWGYTF

v_call: TRBV6-5
clone_size: once
d_call: -
j_call: TRBJ2-7
cdr3_nt: TGTGCCAGTTCATCGACAGGATCTCTCTACGAGCAGTACTTC
cdr3_aa: CASSSTGSLYEQYF

v_call: TRBV19
clone_size: -
d_call: TRBD1
j_call: TRBJ1-1
cdr3_nt: TGTGCCAGTAGAAAAGACAGGGCAAACACTGAAGCTTTCTTT
cdr3_aa: CASRKDRANTEAFF

v_call: TRBV28
clone_size: few
d_call: TRBD2
j_call: TRBJ2-3
cdr3_nt: TGTGCCAGCAGTTCGCAGACTAGCGGGAGGGTGACAGATACGCAGTATTTT
cdr3_aa: CASSSQTSGRVTDTQYF

v_call: TRBV5-5
clone_size: -
d_call: -
j_call: TRBJ2-1
cdr3_nt: TGTGCCAGCAGCGTAGGAGGTGAGCAGTTCTTC
cdr3_aa: CASSVGGEQFF

v_call: TRBV12-3/TRBV12-4
clone_size: -
d_call: -
j_call: TRBJ2-3
cdr3_nt: TGTGCCAGCAGTTGGCTCCTCGAGGTTACGCAGTATTTT
cdr3_aa: CASSWLLEVTQYF

v_call: TRBV6-1
clone_size: -
d_call: -
j_call: TRBJ1-3
cdr3_nt: TGTGCCAGCAGTGAAGGGATACACTCTCTTACAGACACCATATATTTT
cdr3_aa: CASSEGIHSLTDTIYF

v_call: TRBV6-5
clone_size: -
d_call: -
j_call: TRBJ1-2
cdr3_nt: TGTGGCACAAGGCACAGGGAGAGCTATGGCTACACCTTC
cdr3_aa: CGTRHRESYGYTF

v_call: TRBV5-8
clone_size: once
d_call: -
j_call: TRBJ2-3
cdr3_nt: TGTGCCAGCAGCCCTCATATAGGGGGAGACATCCCAGATACGCAGTATTTT
cdr3_aa: CASSPHIGGDIPDTQYF

v_call: TRBV5-1
clone_size: -
d_call: TRBD1
j_call: TRBJ1-2
cdr3_nt: TGCGCCAGCAGCACCCATTCTAGAACAGGGGGCCAGTCTCATGGCTACACCTTC
cdr3_aa: CASSTHSRTGGQSHGYTF

v_call: TRBV7-2
clone_size: -
d_call: TRBD2
j_call: TRBJ2-3
cdr3_nt: TGTGCCAGCAGCTCCTCTAGCGGGGGGACCACAGATACGCAGTATTTT
cdr3_aa: CASSSSSGGTTDTQYF

v_call: TRBV19
clone_size: -
d_call: -
j_call: TRBJ1-5
cdr3_nt: TGTGCCAGTAACCGGAGGGGAGATAGCAATCAGCCCCAGCATTTT
cdr3_aa: CASNRRGDSNQPQHF

v_call: TRBV28
clone_size: few
d_call: -
j_call: TRBJ1-5
cdr3_nt: TGTGCCAGCAGTTTTCAGGGGTCTGGTCAGCCCCAGCATTTT
cdr3_aa: CASSFQGSGQPQHF

v_call: TRBV7-9
clone_size: -
d_call: TRBD1
j_call: TRBJ1-4
cdr3_nt: TGTGCCAGCAGCCCTCGGAGGGGGCAAGGTGAAAAACTGTTTTTT
cdr3_aa: CASSPRRGQGEKLFF

v_call: TRBV7-7
clone_size: -
d_call: -
j_call: TRBJ2-2
cdr3_nt: TGTGCTAGCAGCCCAGGCTCGGTGAACACCGGGGAGCTGTTTTTT
cdr3_aa: CASSPGSVNTGELFF

v_call: TRBV21-1
clone_size: -
d_call: -
j_call: TRBJ2-3
cdr3_nt: TGTGCCAGCAGCAAGAGTGAGAAAACTAGCACAGATACGCAGTATTTT
cdr3_aa: CASSKSEKTSTDTQYF

v_call: TRBV16
clone_size: -
d_call: TRBD2
j_call: TRBJ2-3
cdr3_nt: TGTGCCAGCAGCGATAGACTAGCGGGGGTTCGCGGCACAGATACGCAGTATTTT
cdr3_aa: CASSDRLAGVRGTDTQYF

v_call: TRBV18
clone_size: once
d_call: -
j_call: TRBJ1-1
cdr3_nt: TGTGCCAGCTCCAGGGGTAGGTCTGAAGCTTTCTTT
cdr3_aa: CASSRGRSEAFF

v_call: TRBV14
clone_size: -
d_call: -
j_call: TRBJ2-1
cdr3_nt: TGTGCCAGCAGCCAAGATTTGGTAGCACGCCATGAGCAGTTCTTC
cdr3_aa: CASSQDLVARHEQFF

v_call: TRBV12-3/TRBV12-4
clone_size: -
d_call: -
j_call: TRBJ1-5
cdr3_nt: TGTGCCAGCAGGACTACTCCGAATCAGCCCCAGCATTTT
cdr3_aa: CASRTTPNQPQHF

v_call: TRBV3-1/TRBV3-2
clone_size: -
d_call: -
j_call: TRBJ2-4
cdr3_nt: TGTGCCAGCAGCCAGAGAAAAAACATTCAGTACTTC
cdr3_aa: CASSQRKNIQYF

v_call: TRBV14
clone_size: -
d_call: -
j_call: TRBJ2-7
cdr3_nt: TGTGCCAGCAGCCAAGAAGGATTTCGGTCCGGCAGGGACTACGAGCAGTACTTC
cdr3_aa: CASSQEGFRSGRDYEQYF

v_call: TRBV11-3
clone_size: -
d_call: -
j_call: TRBJ2-3
cdr3_nt: TGTGCCAGCAGCTTGGGGGCTAGCACAGATACGCAGTATTTT
cdr3_aa: CASSLGASTDTQYF

v_call: TRBV5-4
clone_size: -
d_call: -
j_call: TRBJ1-6
cdr3_nt: TGTGCCAGCAGCTTGGCCGGTCTGAGCTCCTATAATTCACCCCTCCACTTT
cdr3_aa: CASSLAGLSSYNSPLHF

v_call: TRBV20-1
clone_size: -
d_call: TRBD1
j_call: TRBJ2-7
cdr3_nt: TGCAGTGCGGCATACAGGGGCGAGCAGTACTTC
cdr3_aa: CSAAYRGEQYF

v_call: TRBV30
clone_size: -
d_call: -
j_call: TRBJ1-2
cdr3_nt: TGTGCCTGGATGAGAGTCTATGGCTACACCTTC
cdr3_aa: CAWMRVYGYTF

v_call: TRBV7-2
clone_size: -
d_call: TRBD2
j_call: TRBJ2-3
cdr3_nt: TGTGCCAGCAGCTCACGGGGGGGCCCGGATACGCAGTATTTT
cdr3_aa: CASSSRGGPDTQYF

v_call: TRBV19
clone_size: -
d_call: -
j_call: TRBJ1-5
cdr3_nt: TGTGCCAGTAGTATACCCCAGGTTGACAATCAGCCCCAGCATTTT
cdr3_aa: CASSIPQVDNQPQHF

v_call: TRBV7-6
clone_size: -
d_call: -
j_call: TRBJ1-1
cdr3_nt: TGTGCCAGCAGCAAGGACAGGAACACTGAAGCTTTCTTT
cdr3_aa: CASSKDRNTEAFF

v_call: TRBV6-2/TRBV6-3
clone_size: -
d_call: TRBD1
j_call: TRBJ1-4
cdr3_nt: TGTGCCAGCAGTCTACAAGGGACAGCTAATGAAAAACTGTTTTTT
cdr3_aa: CASSLQGTANEKLFF

v_call: TRBV5-8
clone_size: -
d_call: -
j_call: TRBJ2-5
cdr3_nt: TGTGCCAGCAGCCCCGGGGGGCTTCAAGAGACCCAGTACTTC
cdr3_aa: CASSPGGLQETQYF

v_call: TRBV7-2
clone_size: -
d_call: TRBD1
j_call: TRBJ1-1
cdr3_nt: TGTGCCAGCAGCTTAGGAGAATTTGGGACAGGGGGTAGTAAAGCTTTCTTT
cdr3_aa: CASSLGEFGTGGSKAFF

v_call: TRBV9
clone_size: -
d_call: TRBD2
j_call: TRBJ2-5
cdr3_nt: TGTGCCAGCAGCGTCGGGACTAGCGGGGGGGCCCCCCAAGAGACCCAGTACTTC
cdr3_aa: CASSVGTSGGAPQETQYF

v_call: TRBV4-2
clone_size: few
d_call: TRBD1
j_call: TRBJ2-7
cdr3_nt: TGTGCCAGCAGCTACGCGGGGACAGGTGAGAAGGAGCAGTACTTC
cdr3_aa: CASSYAGTGEKEQYF

v_call: TRBV15
clone_size: once
d_call: TRBD1
j_call: TRBJ2-7
cdr3_nt: TGTGCCACCAGCAAGTCCGGGACAGCAGCCTACGAGCAGTACTTC
cdr3_aa: CATSKSGTAAYEQYF

v_call: TRBV6-2/TRBV6-3
clone_size: once
d_call: TRBD1
j_call: TRBJ2-2
cdr3_nt: TGTGCCAGCAGTTACTTCACGCTCCGGGACAGGGGAATCGGGGAGCTGTTTTTT
cdr3_aa: CASSYFTLRDRGIGELFF

v_call: TRBV4-3
clone_size: -
d_call: TRBD2
j_call: TRBJ2-1
cdr3_nt: TGCGCCAGCAGCCAAGATCAGCGACTAGCGGGTAGGGAGCAGTTCTTC
cdr3_aa: CASSQDQRLAGREQFF

v_call: TRBV15
clone_size: -
d_call: -
j_call: TRBJ2-7
cdr3_nt: TGTGCCACCAGCAGAGATGGCATGGACGAGCAGTACTTC
cdr3_aa: CATSRDGMDEQYF

v_call: TRBV6-4
clone_size: -
d_call: TRBD1
j_call: TRBJ1-2
cdr3_nt: TGTGCCAGCAGGGACCACCCGGGACAGGGTGGAGTTGGCTACACCTTC
cdr3_aa: CASRDHPGQGGVGYTF

v_call: TRBV3-1/TRBV3-2
clone_size: -
d_call: TRBD1
j_call: TRBJ1-2
cdr3_nt: TGTGCCAGCACCCTAAGTACAGGGGGCCGAGGCTACACCTTC
cdr3_aa: CASTLSTGGRGYTF

v_call: TRBV9
clone_size: -
d_call: TRBD2
j_call: TRBJ2-1
cdr3_nt: TGTGCCAGCAGCGTAGCTTACGCGGGAGTGGTTCGCAATGAGCAGTTCTTC
cdr3_aa: CASSVAYAGVVRNEQFF

v_call: TRBV5-1
clone_size: -
d_call: TRBD1
j_call: TRBJ1-1
cdr3_nt: TGCGCCAGCAGCTGGACAGGGGGCAGTGGGACTGAAGCTTTCTTT
cdr3_aa: CASSWTGGSGTEAFF

v_call: TRBV7-2
clone_size: -
d_call: TRBD2
j_call: TRBJ2-7
cdr3_nt: TGTGCCAGCAGCTCTAACAGCGGGGGCGAGCAGTACTTC
cdr3_aa: CASSSNSGGEQYF

v_call: TRBV9
clone_size: -
d_call: TRBD1
j_call: TRBJ2-7
cdr3_nt: TGTGCCAGCAGCGTAGCCCAGGGGGCTTACGAGCAGTACTTC
cdr3_aa: CASSVAQGAYEQYF

v_call: TRBV11-2
clone_size: few
d_call: TRBD2
j_call: TRBJ2-7
cdr3_nt: TGTGCCAGCAGACGGGCCGGGACTAGCGGGAACTACGAGCAGTACTTC
cdr3_aa: CASRRAGTSGNYEQYF

v_call: TRBV12-3/TRBV12-4
clone_size: few
d_call: -
j_call: TRBJ2-7
cdr3_nt: TGTGCCAGCAGTTTGGACAGCAATTACGAGCAGTACTTC
cdr3_aa: CASSLDSNYEQYF

v_call: TRBV7-9
clone_size: -
d_call: TRBD1
j_call: TRBJ2-4
cdr3_nt: TGTGCCGGAGAGGACAGGGTCTTAGCCAAAAACATTCAGTACTTC
cdr3_aa: CAGEDRVLAKNIQYF

v_call: TRBV19
clone_size: few
d_call: -
j_call: TRBJ1-2
cdr3_nt: TGTGCCAGTAGTATAGAGGTTTCAGGGGCCTATGGCTACACCTTC
cdr3_aa: CASSIEVSGAYGYTF

v_call: TRBV9
clone_size: -
d_call: -
j_call: TRBJ2-3
cdr3_nt: TGTGCCAGCAGCGCGGAGGGGGCGGGCCAGCAAACGCAGTATTTT
cdr3_aa: CASSAEGAGQQTQYF

v_call: TRBV19
clone_size: many
d_call: -
j_call: TRBJ1-2
cdr3_nt: TGTGCCAGTAGACGGGACAACCAACCCCCTAACTATGGCTACACCTTC
cdr3_aa: CASRRDNQPPNYGYTF